This T cell receptor beta chain was observed in a study of shared clonotypes between healthy human individuals. Study outcomes and limitations: Sampling was confined to blood; repertoires within tissues likely differ.

This CDR3 has 14 amino acids. V lost 2 bases to trimming and J lost 2 bases, with 11 bases between them. In germline, CDR1 is SGHNT, CDR2 YYREEE (reference sequence). For every subset, genomic DNA was evenly distributed across several immunoSEQ plates. The table came from immunoSEQ multiplex PCR; TCRdb's copy has only in-frame clones and leaves some out. The sample consists of 650,000 to 700,000 clones, 90% of them appearing once. This clone was recorded a few times. Its specificity is not known. The sequence came from a man aged 18 to 30 in good health. Some clones in this sample may be carry-over from other donors' samples. The chain has TRBV5-4 and TRBJ2-7; D gene ambiguous. Sequenced material: memory CD8+ T cells from PBMCs. Indicated subset: CD45RO+ cells pooled with CCR7-negative TemRA cells. Here the CDR3 reads CASSFSGMPYEQYF. The DNA of the CDR3 is TGTGCCAGCAGCTTCTCCGGCATGCCCTACGAGCAGTACTTC.